Below, 19 T cell receptor beta chains from the same sample are listed, as sequenced in a study of blood T cells in healthy people across ages. Alongside a J-beta primer mix, a sample-barcoded 5' primer served in a second PCR lasting about 7 to 11 cycles. Using its own MiXCR run on the 5' RACE reads, TCRdb lists one record per CDR3 protein. The table has about 640,000 distinct CDR3 sequences, approximately 59% seen once; the top ten hold 30% to 40%. The sequenced material came from blood. The receptor source for this set is a man aged 60-69 years in good health.

The chain links TRBV20-1 to TRBJ1-2; unclear D gene. CDR1 is DFQATT, CDR2 SNEGSKA, per germline (reference sequence). CDR3 length: 13 amino acids. V dropped 1 base and J dropped 4 bases, with 10 bases sitting between them. The DNA for the CDR3 is TGCAGTGCTAGAGCCCCAGCCATCTATGGCTACACCTTC. Translated, it gives CSARAPAIYGYTF.

This chain connects TRBV20-1 to TRBJ2-5, with D perhaps being TRBD1 or TRBD2 (5 bases each). The CDR3 covers 14 residues. V lost 2 bases and J lost 3, with 13 bases in between. Germline V CDR1 and CDR2: DFQATT, SNEGSKA (reference sequence). The CDR3 region is CSARSRGQKETQYF. DNA for the CDR3: TGCAGTGCTAGATCTCGGGGCCAAAAAGAGACCCAGTACTTC.

The CDR3 protein is CAITSGQGANEQYF. CDR3 nucleotide sequence: TGTGCCATCACTTCGGGACAGGGGGCGAACGAGCAGTACTTC. This chain links TRBV10-3 with TRBJ2-7, with TRBD1 identical over 12 bases. V shed 7 bases, J shed 5 bases, and the junction held 6 bases outside the gene matches. The germline V gene has CDR1 ENHRY and CDR2 SYGVKD. This CDR3 has 14 amino acids.

The chain uses TRBV7-2 and TRBJ2-2; tentative D call: TRBD2 (5 bases). Germline CDR1 SGHTA, CDR2 FQGNSA. The CDR3 loop spans 13 amino acids. V was pared by 4 bases and J by 5 bases, with 8 bases between. For the CDR3, the DNA is TGTGCCAGCAGCTCTCTAGCAACCGGGGAGCTGTTTTTT. Translation: CASSSLATGELFF.

This clonotype was counted ten times or more. This sequence joins TRBV9 and TRBJ2-3, with no clear D. The CDR3 has 14 residues. The germline V gene encodes CDR1 SGDLS and CDR2 YYNGEE. V lost 0 bases to trimming and J lost 6 bases, with 11 bases between them. CDR3 coding DNA: TGTGCCAGCAGCGTAGCCAACGAGGCGGATACGCAGTATTTT. It is translated as CASSVANEADTQYF. The variable domain in full, with the rest retrieved from reference TRBV9 and TRBJ2-3, is DSGVTQTPKHLITATGQRVTLRCSPRSGDLSVYWYQQSLDQGLQFLIQYYNGEERAKGNILERFSAQQFPDLHSELNLSSLELGDSALYFCASSVANEADTQYFGPGTRLTVL.

V gene TRBV14 combines with J gene TRBJ1-1; a possible D gene is TRBD1 (5 bases). Deletions cut 3 bases from V and 10 bases from J, with 15 bases between. Per the germline V gene, CDR1 is SGHDN and CDR2 is FVKESK. This CDR3 is built from 13 residues. The DNA of the CDR3 is TGTGCCAGCAGCCAGCCGAACGTGGGGCTAGCTTTCTTT. It translates to CASSQPNVGLAFF.

The chain combines TRBV29-1 with TRBJ2-3, with 13 bases lining up with TRBD2. The CDR3 runs to 13 residues. CDR1 and CDR2 (germline): SQVTM, ANQGSEA. With 8 bases clipped from V and 4 bases from J, the junction kept 3 bases outside the gene matches. CDR3 nucleotides: TGCAGCCTCGGGACTAGCGGGGCAGATACGCAGTATTTT. Its translation is CSLGTSGADTQYF.

The rearrangement uses TRBV20-1 and TRBJ2-5; 10 nucleotides align to TRBD2. CDR1 is DFQATT, CDR2 SNEGSKA, per germline (reference sequence). The CDR3 totals 17 residues. V trimming: 2 bases; J trimming: 3 bases; junction bases outside the gene matches: 12. CDR3 nucleotides: TGCAGTGCTAGATCGGGGGTGGGTGGACTAGCGGAAGAGACCCAGTACTTC. This sequence encodes CSARSGVGGLAEETQYF.

The V gene is TRBV27, the J gene TRBJ2-6, with unresolved D. Germline lookup yields CDR1 MNHEY and CDR2 SMNVEV (reference sequence). Trimming pared 7 bases from V and 3 bases from J, leaving 16 bases between. The CDR3 contains 16 residues. The CDR3 sequence is CASTPLLGNGANVLTF. The CDR3 bases are TGTGCCAGCACCCCATTACTTGGGAATGGGGCCAACGTCCTGACTTTC.

The chain couples TRBV20-1 to TRBJ1-4; the D is unclear. V lost 5 bases and J 3 bases, leaving 10 bases between the germline ends. The CDR3 consists of 13 residues. Looked up from germline, CDR1 is DFQATT and CDR2 is SNEGSKA (reference sequence). The CDR3 DNA reads as TGCAGTGCTTGTGGAGTGGCTAATGAAAAACTGTTTTTT. Translating gives CSACGVANEKLFF.

This clonotype was counted between two and nine times. The V gene is TRBV29-1, the J gene TRBJ2-4, with D possibly being TRBD2 (7 bases). Trimming cost V 4 bases and J 3 bases, with 13 bases left between them. The germline V gene encodes CDR1 SQVTM and CDR2 ANQGSEA. The CDR3 runs 14 residues. This CDR3 reads CSVGAGAGKNIQYF. The CDR3 DNA is TGCAGCGTTGGGGCGGGGGCCGGCAAAAACATTCAGTACTTC.

CDR3 loop: CASTQRRGGETQYF. As DNA, the CDR3 is TGTGCCAGCACCCAACGGCGAGGGGGCGAGACCCAGTACTTC. This chain connects TRBV6-2 or TRBV6-3 to TRBJ2-5, with 7 bases lining up with TRBD1. Germline CDR1 is MNHEY and CDR2 is SVGEGT. V was pared by 7 bases and J by 5 bases, with 10 bases of the junction left unmatched. The CDR3 length is 14 residues.

The rearrangement joins TRBV3-1 to TRBJ2-7; 10 nucleotides match TRBD1. The CDR3 is 11 residues long. Germline V gene lookup returns CDR1 LGHDT and CDR2 YNNKEL (reference sequence). The junction had 6 bases not matched to a gene; V was cut back by 8 bases and J by 11 bases. CDR3: CASGDRGRKYF. The CDR3 nucleotides read TGTGCCAGCGGGGACAGGGGCAGGAAGTACTTC.

V usage is TRBV20-1 and J usage is TRBJ2-5, with 8 bases that match TRBD1. The CDR3 sequence is 14 residues long. J was trimmed by 3 bases and V by 6 bases; bases with no gene match: 9. The germline V gene has CDR1 DFQATT and CDR2 SNEGSKA (reference sequence). CDR3 protein: CSATRLDREETQYF. In nucleotides, the CDR3 is TGCAGTGCCACCCGTTTGGACAGGGAAGAGACCCAGTACTTC.

This clonotype was detected only a few times. This chain links TRBV15 with TRBJ2-7; possible D gene TRBD2, 5 bases. V was trimmed by 0 bases and J by 2 bases, leaving 17 bases between them. CDR1 is LNHNV, CDR2 YYDKDF, per germline (reference sequence). The length of the CDR3 is 17 residues. CDR3 residues: CATSRDSWLSSPYEQYF. As DNA, the CDR3 is TGTGCCACCAGCAGAGATTCATGGCTTTCTAGCCCCTACGAGCAGTACTTC.

This chain joins TRBV20-1 and TRBJ1-5, with 10 bases that match TRBD1. V gave up 1 base and J gave up 5 bases; unmatched junction bases: 8. Germline loops: CDR1 DFQATT, CDR2 SNEGSKA (reference sequence). There are 16 residues in the CDR3. In DNA form, the CDR3 reads TGCAGTGCTAGAGGGGGGACAGGGGAGATCGATCAGCCCCAGCATTTT. The encoded protein is CSARGGTGEIDQPQHF.

This chain joins TRBV7-2 and TRBJ2-7; either TRBD1 or TRBD2 may supply D (5 bases each). The assigned J gene may be wrong: the sequence end matches TRBJ2-5 better. The CDR3 loop spans 14 amino acids. Germline V gene lookup returns CDR1 SGHTA and CDR2 FQGNSA. CDR3 amino acids: CASSWGLARETQYF. The CDR3, as DNA: TGTGCCAGCAGCTGGGGGTTGGCGCGAGAGACCCAGTACTTC.

The chain uses TRBV5-1 and TRBJ2-2; 9 nucleotides match TRBD1. CDR1 and CDR2 (germline): SGHRS, YFSETQ. V lost 3 bases, J lost 3 bases, and 3 bases stayed unmatched. The CDR3 spans 15 residues. CDR3 in DNA: TGCGCCAGCAGCTCTCGACAGGGGGACACCGGGGAGCTGTTTTTT. It yields the protein CASSSRQGDTGELFF.

In its sample, this clonotype was seen a few times. This chain uses TRBV20-1 with TRBJ2-3, with D unclear. This CDR3 comprises 13 residues. With 2 bases removed from V and 4 bases from J, the gap between germline ends came to 10 bases. Germline CDR1 reads DFQATT; CDR2 reads SNEGSKA (reference sequence). The CDR3 region is CSARIQSPDTQYF. The CDR3 region has the DNA TGCAGTGCTAGAATTCAGTCACCAGATACGCAGTATTTT.